Below, 28 T cell receptor beta chains from the same sample are listed, as sequenced in a study of monozygotic twins with cystic fibrosis. Repertoires were generated with immunoSEQ multiplex PCR, while TCRdb's copy carries only in-frame clones and drops some. The sample has under 30,000 clones, around nine tenths seen once. Material for sequencing was blood. The receptors originated from a girl under 10 years old with cystic fibrosis.

The chain combines TRBV6-5 with TRBJ1-1, with D tentatively TRBD1 (6 bases). The germline gives CDR1 MNHEY, CDR2 SVGAGI. CDR3 length: 14 amino acids. Trimming took 2 bases from V and 3 from J, leaving 10 bases between them. In DNA form, the CDR3 reads TGTGCCAGCAGTTACGGAGGGGGGGACACTGAAGCTTTCTTT. Translation: CASSYGGGDTEAFF.

CDR3 protein: CASSLRVTSLYF. The CDR3 DNA is TGTGCCAGCAGCTTGAGAGTTACGAGTTTGTACTTC. The J gene is TRBJ2-7, the V gene TRBV5-6; no firm D call. The CDR3 totals 12 residues. Per germline, CDR1 SGHDT and CDR2 YYEEEE. V lost 1 base, J lost 12 bases, and 14 bases lay in between.

The chain recombines TRBV7-9 with TRBJ1-3; D possibly corresponds to TRBD1 (5 bases). The V end lost 1 base, the J end lost 0 bases, and 10 bases lay between the germline ends. CDR1 and CDR2 from the germline V gene are SEHNR and FQNEAQ (reference sequence). The CDR3 has 16 residues. CDR3 residues: CASSLGGTYSGNTIYF. In DNA form, the CDR3 reads TGTGCCAGCAGCTTAGGTGGGACCTACTCTGGAAACACCATATATTTT.

The V gene is TRBV7-9, the J gene TRBJ1-3; D unclear. V was pared by 7 bases and J by 4 bases, with 8 bases between. Looked up from germline, CDR1 is SEHNR and CDR2 is FQNEAQ (reference sequence). This CDR3 spans 12 amino acids. CDR3 DNA: TGTGCCAGCACCCGCGCGGGAAACACCATATATTTT. Translated: CASTRAGNTIYF.

The rearrangement joins TRBV6-6 to TRBJ2-3; TRBD2 is a possible D gene (5 bases). V was trimmed by 2 bases and J by 2 bases, leaving 8 bases between them. The CDR3 is made up of 14 amino acids. The germline gives CDR1 MNHNY, CDR2 SVGAGI (reference sequence). The CDR3 region is CASSYVGNTDTQYF. For the CDR3, the DNA is TGTGCCAGCAGTTACGTCGGGAACACAGATACGCAGTATTTT.

The gene calls are TRBV6-5 and TRBJ2-5, with D perhaps matching TRBD2 (7 bases). The germline gives CDR1 MNHEY, CDR2 SVGAGI. V was clipped by 6 bases and J by 5 bases, with 16 bases between them. The CDR3 contains 14 residues. CDR3 nucleotide sequence: TGTGCCAGCAGCAAAAAGGGGGGGTCGGAGACCCAGTACTTC. Translated: CASSKKGGSETQYF.

The J gene is TRBJ2-2, the V gene TRBV19; D is possibly TRBD1 (6 bases). CDR3 length: 17 residues. The V end was cut by 4 bases, the J end by 5 bases, with 20 bases between. CDR1 is LNHDA and CDR2 is SQIVND in the germline V gene (reference sequence). The CDR3 DNA sequence: TGTGCCAGTAGTAATCCAGGGGACACATCGTGGACCGGGGAGCTGTTTTTT. Translating it yields CASSNPGDTSWTGELFF.

This rearrangement joins TRBV7-9 to TRBJ2-5; 8 bases fit TRBD2. The CDR3 length is 16 residues. Trimming cost V 1 base and J 3 bases; bases outside gene matches: 7. The germline V gene encodes CDR1 SEHNR and CDR2 FQNEAQ (reference sequence). Here the CDR3 reads CASSLGSGGGEETQYF. Written as DNA, the CDR3 is TGTGCCAGCAGCTTAGGGAGCGGGGGAGGAGAAGAGACCCAGTACTTC. Full variable domain (missing parts from reference TRBV7-9 and TRBJ2-5): DTGVSQNPRHKITKRGQNVTFRCDPISEHNRLYWYRQTLGQGPEFLTYFQNEAQLEKSRLLSDRFSAERPKGSFSTLEIQRTEQGDSAMYLCASSLGSGGGEETQYFGPGTRLLVL.

This clone appeared once. The V gene is TRBV7-8, the J gene TRBJ1-2; unclear D gene. CDR3 length: 14 amino acids. Trimming cost V 1 base and J 8 bases, with 14 bases left between them. CDR1 and CDR2 (germline): SGHVS, FQNEAQ. The DNA of the CDR3 is TGTGCCAGCAGCTTAGGAGGAAAAGGGAACGGCTACACCTTC. Amino acid sequence: CASSLGGKGNGYTF.

This chain uses TRBV18 with TRBJ1-1; D remains unclear. V was pared by 0 bases and J by 8 bases, with 10 bases between. The CDR3 loop spans 13 amino acids. Germline CDR1 is KGHSH and CDR2 is LQKENI. CDR3 sequence reads: CASSPPMQQEAFF. CDR3 sequence (DNA): TGTGCCAGCTCACCACCGATGCAACAGGAAGCTTTCTTT.

The V call is TRBV11-1, the J call TRBJ2-2; the match to TRBD2 covers 8 bases. Germline V CDR1 and CDR2: SGHAT, FQDESV (reference sequence). V lost 1 base and J lost 3; bases outside the gene matches: 7. There are 17 residues in the CDR3. As DNA, the CDR3 is TGTGCCAGCAGCTTAGGCGCACTAGCGGTCGACACCGGGGAGCTGTTTTTT. This sequence encodes CASSLGALAVDTGELFF.

The rearrangement joins TRBV2 to TRBJ2-7; D may be TRBD2 (6 bases). V lost 4 bases and J 2 bases, leaving 12 bases between the germline ends. Germline V CDR1 and CDR2: SNHLY, FYNNEI. The CDR3 covers 14 residues. This chain's CDR3 is CASSVVRTTYEQYF. The CDR3 DNA sequence: TGTGCCAGCAGTGTTGTCAGGACTACCTACGAGCAGTACTTC.

This clone came up once. The rearrangement joins TRBV18 to TRBJ1-3; D is uncertain. V was cut by 2 bases and J by 0 bases, with 14 bases left in between. The CDR3 sequence is 17 residues long. Germline V gene data show CDR1 as KGHSH and CDR2 as LQKENI. The CDR3 here is CASSPVGVTHSGNTIYF. CDR3 in DNA: TGTGCCAGCTCACCAGTAGGAGTTACGCACTCTGGAAACACCATATATTTT.

This chain joins TRBV28 and TRBJ1-6, with D possibly being TRBD1 (5 bases). The length of the CDR3 is 14 residues. CDR1 MDHEN and CDR2 SYDVKM come from the germline V gene. Trimming removed 5 bases at V and 6 bases at J, with 11 bases between. The CDR3, as DNA: TGTGCCAGCAGTGGCAGGGTATTTAATTCACCCCTCCACTTT. It is translated as CASSGRVFNSPLHF.

This chain uses TRBV27 with TRBJ2-7; 10 positions agree with TRBD1. Germline V gives CDR1 MNHEY, CDR2 SMNVEV (reference sequence). This CDR3 has 15 amino acids. V shed 1 base, J shed 6 bases, and the junction held 6 bases outside the gene matches. The CDR3 DNA sequence: TGTGCCAGCAGTTTATTGGGACAGGGGATCGGCGAGCAGTACTTC. It is translated as CASSLLGQGIGEQYF.

The chain has TRBV5-1 and TRBJ2-1, with TRBD2 matching 7 bases. This CDR3 has 16 residues. Germline CDR1 is SGHRS and CDR2 is YFSETQ. V shed 2 bases and J 0 bases; nucleotides not matched to a gene: 5. The CDR3 region has the DNA TGCGCCAGCAGCTTCCCCCGGGACTACTCCTACAATGAGCAGTTCTTC. It encodes CASSFPRDYSYNEQFF.

The chain joins TRBV18 to TRBJ1-2, with TRBD1 matching 8 bases. V lost 3 bases, J lost 7 bases, and 4 bases stayed unmatched. The CDR3 totals 13 residues. CDR1 is KGHSH, CDR2 LQKENI, per germline. CDR3 amino acids: CASSPITGGGYTF. The CDR3 DNA reads as TGTGCCAGCTCACCTATAACAGGGGGTGGCTACACCTTC.

The J gene is TRBJ2-1, the V gene TRBV30; TRBD1 or TRBD2 may be the D gene (6 bases each). This CDR3 contains 15 residues. Between the trimmed V and J ends, which lost 2 bases and 3 bases, there was a span of 14 bases. Looked up from germline, CDR1 is GTSNPN and CDR2 is SVGIG (reference sequence). This chain's CDR3 is CAWSPPGARYNEQFF. Here the CDR3 DNA reads TGTGCCTGGAGTCCTCCGGGGGCCCGCTACAATGAGCAGTTCTTC.

The rearrangement joins TRBV5-6 to TRBJ2-2, with 9 bases that match TRBD2. Germline V gene lookup returns CDR1 SGHDT and CDR2 YYEEEE. V dropped 6 bases and J dropped 6; count of bases not matched to a gene: 6. The CDR3 has 14 amino acids. The chain's CDR3 is CASIVLAGPGELFF. The CDR3 bases are TGTGCCAGCATAGTGCTAGCGGGGCCCGGGGAGCTGTTTTTT.

The chain combines TRBV11-2 with TRBJ1-6, with D maybe TRBD1 (6 bases). Germline V CDR1 and CDR2: SGHAT, FQNNGV. The CDR3 is made up of 14 amino acids. Trimming pared 1 base from V and 14 bases from J, leaving 15 bases between. DNA of the CDR3: TGTGCCAGCAGCTTAGGATGGGGGGCGGCGGCCCTCCACTTT. It encodes CASSLGWGAAALHF.

This chain joins TRBV25-1 and TRBJ2-7; D is unclear. The V and J ends lost 1 base and 3 bases respectively, with 7 bases between them. The CDR3 has 13 amino acids. Germline V gives CDR1 MGHDK, CDR2 SYGVNS. The CDR3 is CASSESYSYEQYF. The CDR3 bases are TGTGCCAGCAGTGAATCCTACAGCTACGAGCAGTACTTC.

This clone was seen only once. The genes are TRBV19 and TRBJ1-2; D remains ambiguous. Germline values: CDR1 LNHDA, CDR2 SQIVND (reference sequence). V lost 5 bases to trimming and J lost 5 bases, with 21 bases between them. This CDR3 has 16 amino acids. The chain's CDR3 is CASSSRAYKAPYGYTF. The CDR3 region has the DNA TGTGCCAGTAGTTCCCGGGCTTACAAAGCCCCATATGGCTACACCTTC.

V gene TRBV29-1 combines with J gene TRBJ2-3, with 11 bases fitting TRBD2. Germline V gene data show CDR1 as SQVTM and CDR2 as ANQGSEA. Losses at the gene ends were 7 bases for V and 7 bases for J; bases not matched to a gene: 13. The CDR3 runs to 15 residues. The CDR3 here is CSARWVTSGVHTQYF. As DNA, the CDR3 is TGCAGCGCCCGCTGGGTGACTAGCGGGGTTCATACGCAGTATTTT.

The V gene is TRBV30, the J gene TRBJ2-1; D not resolved. Germline V lookup: CDR1 GTSNPN, CDR2 SVGIG (reference sequence). The V end lost 2 bases, the J end lost 6 bases, and 11 bases lay between the germline ends. The CDR3 covers 13 residues. CDR3 amino acids: CAWSFNSLNEQFF. The DNA of the CDR3 is TGTGCCTGGAGTTTTAACAGCCTCAATGAGCAGTTCTTC.

The chain employs TRBV2 and TRBJ2-7; TRBD2 aligns across 8 bases. Germline CDR1 is SNHLY and CDR2 is FYNNEI. This CDR3 comprises 14 residues. V shed 8 bases, J shed 0 bases, and the junction held 6 bases outside the gene matches. This CDR3 is CASVSRGASYEQYF. The CDR3 region has the DNA TGTGCCAGCGTATCGCGGGGGGCCTCCTACGAGCAGTACTTC.

This chain joins TRBV30 and TRBJ1-2, with 8 positions matching TRBD1. The CDR3 is 16 amino acids. The V segment lost 4 bases and the J segment 4 bases; nucleotides outside the gene matches: 14. Per germline, CDR1 GTSNPN and CDR2 SVGIG (reference sequence). The DNA of the CDR3 is TGTGCCTGGACCCAATTAGTCGGCAGGGGGCCCTATGGCTACACCTTC. It translates to CAWTQLVGRGPYGYTF.

This clone has a single count. The chain joins TRBV7-8 to TRBJ1-5, with 8 nucleotides matching TRBD1. Trimming at V came to 4 bases and at J to 6 bases, leaving 8 bases not matched to a gene. The CDR3 has 15 amino acids. Germline lookup yields CDR1 SGHVS and CDR2 FQNEAQ. The CDR3 sequence: CASSYAGQAAQPQHF. CDR3 nucleotides: TGTGCCAGCAGCTACGCGGGACAGGCGGCTCAGCCCCAGCATTTT.

This chain links TRBV15 with TRBJ1-1; perhaps TRBD1 as D (6 bases). The length of the CDR3 is 20 residues. Germline-derived CDR1 and CDR2 are LNHNV and YYDKDF (reference sequence). Between the trimmed V and J ends, which lost 4 bases and 1 base, there was a span of 28 bases. The CDR3 region is CATSTLRPTGPRRWNTEAFF. DNA for the CDR3: TGTGCCACCAGCACCCTACGGCCGACAGGCCCCAGGAGGTGGAACACTGAAGCTTTCTTT.